This T cell receptor (beta chain) was captured by sequencing in a study of blood T cell repertoires in COVID-19. As for the study in general: Specimens from acute and convalescent COVID-19 originated in the United States, Italy and Spain. From T cells, B-cell-depleted T cells, or PBMCs came the material, which was cDNA or gDNA.

V gave up 3 bases and J gave up 4 bases, with 15 bases separating them. Germline CDR1 is LGHNT and CDR2 is FRNRAP. The CDR3 covers 16 residues. Authors' analysis steps: For nucleated cells, counts were estimated from reference gene primer amplification. Data came from immunoSEQ multiplex PCR; TCRdb stores just in-frame clones and leaves some out. D and trimming were read from the DNA, whereas the V and J calls and clone size are those reported in that table. The table has more than 15,000 clones, about four fifths seen once. This sequence joins TRBV12-5 and TRBJ2-2, with D maybe TRBD2 (7 bases). The receptor's source is a man aged 80 or over with active COVID-19. Sequencing input: peripheral blood. The CDR3 nucleotides are TGTGCTAGTGGTTTCCCTACAGGGAGGGGCACCGGGGAGCTGTTTTTT. Encoded protein: CASGFPTGRGTGELFF.